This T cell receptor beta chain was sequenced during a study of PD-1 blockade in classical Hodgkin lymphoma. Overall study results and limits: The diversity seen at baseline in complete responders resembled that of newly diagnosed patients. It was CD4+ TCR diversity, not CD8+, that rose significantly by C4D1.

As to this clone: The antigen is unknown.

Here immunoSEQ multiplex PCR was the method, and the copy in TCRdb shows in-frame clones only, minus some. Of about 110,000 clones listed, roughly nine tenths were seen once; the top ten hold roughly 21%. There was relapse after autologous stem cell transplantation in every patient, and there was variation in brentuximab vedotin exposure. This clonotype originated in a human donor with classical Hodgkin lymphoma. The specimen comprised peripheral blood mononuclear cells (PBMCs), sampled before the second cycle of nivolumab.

The CDR3 DNA sequence: TGTGCCAGCTCACCGGCCGGGACAGGGGGCAATGAGCAGTTCTTC. Its translation is CASSPAGTGGNEQFF. V usage is TRBV18 and J usage is TRBJ2-1; 11 nucleotides match TRBD1. CDR3 length: 15 residues. V dropped 3 bases and J dropped 6; count of bases not matched to a gene: 4. The germline V gene encodes CDR1 KGHSH and CDR2 LQKENI. The full variable domain, its missing parts supplied by reference TRBV18 and TRBJ2-1, is NAGVMQNPRHLVRRRGQEARLRCSPMKGHSHVYWYRQLPEEGLKFMVYLQKENIIDESGMPKERFSAEFPKEGPSILRIQQVVRGDSAAYFCASSPAGTGGNEQFFGPGTRLTVL.